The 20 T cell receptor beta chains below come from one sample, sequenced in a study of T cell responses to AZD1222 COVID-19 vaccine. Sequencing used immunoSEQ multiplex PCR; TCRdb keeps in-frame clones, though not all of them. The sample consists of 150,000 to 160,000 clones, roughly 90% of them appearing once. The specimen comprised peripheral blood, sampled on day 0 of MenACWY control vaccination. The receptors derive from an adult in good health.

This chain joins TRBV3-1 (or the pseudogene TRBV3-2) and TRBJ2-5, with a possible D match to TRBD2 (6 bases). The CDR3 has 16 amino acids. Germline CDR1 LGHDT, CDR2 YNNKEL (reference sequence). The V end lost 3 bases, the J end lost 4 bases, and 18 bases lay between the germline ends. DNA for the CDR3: TGTGCCAGCAGCCACGTGGGACTTAGCGGAGCAGAGACCCAGTACTTC. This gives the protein CASSHVGLSGAETQYF.

The CDR3 is CASSYSEGMEAFF. The CDR3 region has the DNA TGTGCCAGCAGTTACTCGGAGGGGATGGAGGCTTTCTTT. This chain connects TRBV6-6 to TRBJ1-1; D might be TRBD1 (5 bases). The germline V gene has CDR1 MNHNY and CDR2 SVGAGI (reference sequence). The CDR3 is 13 residues long. V lost 0 bases and J 11 bases, leaving 13 bases between the germline ends.

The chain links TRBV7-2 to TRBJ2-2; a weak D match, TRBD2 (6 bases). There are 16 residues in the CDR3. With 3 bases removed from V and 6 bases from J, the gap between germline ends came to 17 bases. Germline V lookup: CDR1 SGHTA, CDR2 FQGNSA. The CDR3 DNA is TGTGCCAGCAGCTTGGCCCCCGGGGGTGGGGCCGGGGAGCTGTTTTTT. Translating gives CASSLAPGGGAGELFF.

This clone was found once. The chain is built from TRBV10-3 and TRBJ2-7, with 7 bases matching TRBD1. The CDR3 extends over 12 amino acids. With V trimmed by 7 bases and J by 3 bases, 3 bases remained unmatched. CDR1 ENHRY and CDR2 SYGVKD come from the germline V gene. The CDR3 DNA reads TGTGCCATCATGGGACAGAACTACGAGCAGTACTTC. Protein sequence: CAIMGQNYEQYF.

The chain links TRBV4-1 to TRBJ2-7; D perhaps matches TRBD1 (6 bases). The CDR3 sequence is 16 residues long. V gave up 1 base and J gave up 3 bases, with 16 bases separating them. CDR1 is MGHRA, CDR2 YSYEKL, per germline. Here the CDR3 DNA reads TGCGCCAGCAGCCAAGTCCCAGGGGTTGGGTTCTACGAGCAGTACTTC. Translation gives CASSQVPGVGFYEQYF.

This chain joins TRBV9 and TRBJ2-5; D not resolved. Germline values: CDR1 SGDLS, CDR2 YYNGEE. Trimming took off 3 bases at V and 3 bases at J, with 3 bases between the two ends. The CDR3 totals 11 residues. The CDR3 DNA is TGTGCCAGCAGCGCCGAAGAGACCCAGTACTTC. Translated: CASSAEETQYF.

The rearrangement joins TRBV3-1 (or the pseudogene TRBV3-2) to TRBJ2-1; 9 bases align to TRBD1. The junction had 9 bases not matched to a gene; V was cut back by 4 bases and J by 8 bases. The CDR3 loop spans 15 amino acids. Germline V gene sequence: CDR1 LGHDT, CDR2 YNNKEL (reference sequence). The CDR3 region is CASSPRDREVDEQFF. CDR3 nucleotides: TGTGCCAGCAGCCCTCGGGACAGGGAAGTCGATGAGCAGTTCTTC.

In DNA form, the CDR3 reads TGTGCCAGCAGCTCGGGACAGGGTTCAAATGGCTACACCTTC. Its translation is CASSSGQGSNGYTF. J is TRBJ1-2 and V is TRBV7-9, with 9 bases aligning to TRBD1. Germline CDR1 and CDR2: SEHNR and FQNEAQ (reference sequence). V dropped 4 bases and J dropped 6; count of bases not matched to a gene: 6. The CDR3 covers 14 residues.

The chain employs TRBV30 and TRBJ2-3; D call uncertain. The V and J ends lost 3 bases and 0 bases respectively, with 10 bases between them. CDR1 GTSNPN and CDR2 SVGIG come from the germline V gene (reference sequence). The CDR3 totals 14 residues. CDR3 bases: TGTGCCTGGAGATCCCGTTTTAGCACAGATACGCAGTATTTT. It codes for CAWRSRFSTDTQYF.

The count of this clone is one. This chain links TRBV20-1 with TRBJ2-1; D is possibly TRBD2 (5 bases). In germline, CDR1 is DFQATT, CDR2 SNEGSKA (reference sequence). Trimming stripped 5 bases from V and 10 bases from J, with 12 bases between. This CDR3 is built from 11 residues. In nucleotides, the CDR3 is TGCAGTGCTTACCGGGGAACAGAGCAGTTCTTC. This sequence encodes CSAYRGTEQFF.

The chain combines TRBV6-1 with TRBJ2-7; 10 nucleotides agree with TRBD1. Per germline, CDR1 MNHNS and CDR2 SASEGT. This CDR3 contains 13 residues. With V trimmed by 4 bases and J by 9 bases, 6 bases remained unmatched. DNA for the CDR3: TGTGCCAGCAGTGGACAGGGGGCGAAAGGGCAGTACGTC. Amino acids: CASSGQGAKGQYV.

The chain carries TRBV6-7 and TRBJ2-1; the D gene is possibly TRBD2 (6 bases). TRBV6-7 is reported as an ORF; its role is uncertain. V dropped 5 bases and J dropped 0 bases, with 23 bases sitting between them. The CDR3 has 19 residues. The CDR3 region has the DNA TGTGCCAGCAGTCTGGTCAAAGTGGGGGGTAAGAGCTCCTACAATGAGCAGTTCTTC. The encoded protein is CASSLVKVGGKSSYNEQFF.

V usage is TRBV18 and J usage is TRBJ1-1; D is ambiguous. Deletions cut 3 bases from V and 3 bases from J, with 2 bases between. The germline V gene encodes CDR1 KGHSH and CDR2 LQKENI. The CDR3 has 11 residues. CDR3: CASSPYTEAFF. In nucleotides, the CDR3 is TGTGCCAGCTCACCTTACACTGAAGCTTTCTTT.

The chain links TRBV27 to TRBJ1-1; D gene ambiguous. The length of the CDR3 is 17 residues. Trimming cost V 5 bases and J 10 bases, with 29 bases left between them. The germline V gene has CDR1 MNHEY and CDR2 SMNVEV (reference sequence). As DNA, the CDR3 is TGTGCCAGCAGTCCCTTGGGCGGCAGGTCACTCTTCGAGGGAGCTTTCTTT. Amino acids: CASSPLGGRSLFEGAFF.

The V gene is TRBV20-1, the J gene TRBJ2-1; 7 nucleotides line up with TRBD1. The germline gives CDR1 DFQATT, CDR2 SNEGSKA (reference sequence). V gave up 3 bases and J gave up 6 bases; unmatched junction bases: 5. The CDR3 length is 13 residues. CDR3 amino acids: CSASENRGNEQFF. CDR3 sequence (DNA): TGCAGTGCTAGTGAGAACAGGGGCAATGAGCAGTTCTTC.

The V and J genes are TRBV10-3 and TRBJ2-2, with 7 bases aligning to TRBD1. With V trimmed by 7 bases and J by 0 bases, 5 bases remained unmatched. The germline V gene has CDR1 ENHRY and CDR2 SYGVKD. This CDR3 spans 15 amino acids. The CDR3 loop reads CAITLGQTNTGELFF. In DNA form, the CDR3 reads TGTGCCATCACCCTGGGACAGACGAACACCGGGGAGCTGTTTTTT.

CDR3 sequence (DNA): TGTGCCAGCAGCTTCAGGAATGAGCAGTTCTTC. Translation: CASSFRNEQFF. V usage is TRBV11-3 and J usage is TRBJ2-1, with no clear D. Germline CDR1 and CDR2: SGHNT and YENEEA. This CDR3 has 11 amino acids. V was cut by 3 bases and J by 7 bases, with 4 bases left in between.

CDR3 loop: CASSRDRAYEQYF. The CDR3 DNA follows: TGTGCCAGCAGCCGGGACAGGGCCTACGAGCAGTACTTC. J is TRBJ2-7 and V is TRBV7-2; 9 bases line up with TRBD1. The CDR3 extends over 13 amino acids. The germline V gene encodes CDR1 SGHTA and CDR2 FQGNSA. With V trimmed by 5 bases and J by 2 bases, 1 base remained unmatched.

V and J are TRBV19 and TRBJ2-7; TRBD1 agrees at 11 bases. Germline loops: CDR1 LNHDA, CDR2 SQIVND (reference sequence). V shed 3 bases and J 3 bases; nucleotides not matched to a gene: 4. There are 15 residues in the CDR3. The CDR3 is CASSMRDRGSYEQYF. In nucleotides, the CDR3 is TGTGCCAGTAGTATGAGGGACAGGGGGAGCTACGAGCAGTACTTC.

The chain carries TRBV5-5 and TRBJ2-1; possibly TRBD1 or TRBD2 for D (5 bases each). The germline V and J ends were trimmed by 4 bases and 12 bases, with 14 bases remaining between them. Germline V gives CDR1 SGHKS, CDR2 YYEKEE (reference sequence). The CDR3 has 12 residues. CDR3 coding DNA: TGTGCCAGCAGCGGGGGTATAAAGGGGCAGTTCTTC. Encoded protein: CASSGGIKGQFF.